These 5 T cell receptor beta chains share one sample of origin, sequenced in a study of T cells in Graves' hyperthyroidism and ophthalmopathy. There were TCR beta CDR3 regions amplified from RNA transcripts. The TCR CDR3 was amplified in a first-round RT-PCR using the HTBI primer set. Via MiXCR, TCRdb re-called the multiplex PCR reads, giving one row per CDR3 protein. The table lists 200,000 or so distinct CDR3 sequences, about a sixth of them singletons, with roughly 49% in the top ten. The sample comprised blood. Receptors were obtained from a woman between 50 and 59 years old with Graves' hyperthyroidism.

This clonotype was counted at least ten times. The chain has TRBV3-1 and TRBJ1-4; the D is unclear. Germline V gene sequence: CDR1 LGHDT, CDR2 YNNKEL (reference sequence). CDR3 size: 15 residues. Trimming took off 4 bases at V and 7 bases at J, with 16 bases between the two ends. The CDR3 loop is CASSRRTGRSEKLFF. The CDR3 region has the DNA TGTGCCAGCAGCCGACGAACCGGCAGGTCTGAAAAACTGTTTTTT.

The sample holds a few counts of this clonotype. The CDR3 coding sequence is TGTGCCAGCAGCCCGACTAGGAAGGAGACCCAGTACTTC. This codes for CASSPTRKETQYF. The chain uses TRBV3-1 and TRBJ2-5; perhaps TRBD2 as D (6 bases). The V end lost 4 bases, the J end lost 5 bases, and 11 bases lay between the germline ends. Germline V CDR1 and CDR2: LGHDT, YNNKEL (reference sequence). CDR3 length: 13 residues.

The chain uses TRBV28 and TRBJ2-1; 13 nucleotides align to TRBD2. Germline V CDR1 and CDR2: MDHEN, SYDVKM. V lost 0 bases and J lost 8; bases outside the gene matches: 13. This CDR3 comprises 19 residues. CDR3 in amino acids: CASSLWVDTGTSGIYEQFF. CDR3 nucleotide sequence: TGTGCCAGCAGTTTATGGGTCGACACCGGGACTAGCGGGATCTATGAGCAGTTCTTC.

The sample holds many counts of this clonotype. The chain couples TRBV6-1 to TRBJ2-7, with D unresolved. Germline V gene sequence: CDR1 MNHNS, CDR2 SASEGT. The CDR3 runs 13 residues. With 7 bases removed from V and 2 bases from J, the gap between germline ends came to 12 bases. The CDR3 bases are TGTGCCAGCACCGATGGACCACCCTACGAGCAGTACTTC. Protein sequence: CASTDGPPYEQYF.

This clonotype showed up just a few times. This chain joins TRBV6-1 and TRBJ1-5; TRBD1 is a possible D gene (5 bases). The CDR3 has 15 residues. The germline CDR1 and CDR2 sequences are MNHNS and SASEGT. V lost 7 bases to trimming and J lost 4 bases, with 17 bases between them. The CDR3 region has the DNA TGTGCCAGCACCTTAAGGTGGGGGACTAATCAGCCCCAGCATTTT. Translated, it gives CASTLRWGTNQPQHF.